The 20 T cell receptor beta chains given below trace back to one sample, sequenced in a study of T cell clonality in common variable immunodeficiency. Generated by immunoSEQ multiplex PCR, the TCRdb table keeps only in-frame clones and is missing some. Recorded here are about 37,000 clones, none singletons. The specimen sequenced was peripheral blood mononuclear cells. These receptors were collected from a person aged 18-70 years in good health.

This clone was seen at least ten times. The CDR3 extends 3 residues past the end of the read, so its final part is completed from the germline J gene. V usage is TRBV20-1 and J usage is TRBJ2-2; D perhaps matches TRBD2 (6 bases). Looked up from germline, CDR1 is DFQATT and CDR2 is SNEGSKA (reference sequence). V was clipped by 5 bases and J by 1 base, with 14 bases between them. The length of the CDR3 is 15 residues. The covered CDR3 bases are TGCAGTGCTGGCCGGGACTCACGGAACACCGGGGAG. Its protein is CSAGRDSRNTGE. The whole CDR3 sequence is CSAGRDSRNTGELFF.

This clone was counted at least ten times. The CDR3 end falls 3 residues outside the read, so it is completed with the germline J gene. The chain is built from TRBV7-9 and TRBJ2-7; 9 bases fit TRBD2. With 5 bases clipped from V and 2 bases from J, the junction kept 4 bases outside the gene matches. CDR3 length equals 14 residues. Germline V gene lookup returns CDR1 SEHNR and CDR2 FQNEAQ (reference sequence). CDR3 DNA (partial): TGTGCCAGCAGCGACAGCGGGGGGACCTACGAG. It codes for CASSDSGGTYE. The CDR3 reads in full as CASSDSGGTYEQYF.

This clone was counted many times. The read terminates 3 residues before the CDR3 end, so the remaining end is supplied by the germline J gene. The chain recombines TRBV12-3 or TRBV12-4 with TRBJ1-4; perhaps TRBD1 as D (5 bases). The CDR3 is 14 amino acids. The V end was cut by 7 bases, the J end by 5 bases, with 14 bases between. CDR3 protein: CASKMGLLNEKLFF. CDR3 bases read: TGTGCCAGCAAAATGGGACTATTAAATGAAAAA.

This clone was recorded at least ten times. The sequence runs out 3 residues before the end of the CDR3; the remainder is reconstructed from the germline J gene. The rearrangement uses TRBV5-1 and TRBJ1-1; perhaps TRBD1 as D (6 bases). The CDR3 covers 13 residues. Deletions cut 5 bases from V and 7 bases from J, with 15 bases between. Germline lookup yields CDR1 SGHRS and CDR2 YFSETQ. Incomplete CDR3 DNA: TGCGCCAGCAGGATCACAGGGACGGGTGAA. It specifies CASRITGTGE. The complete CDR3 protein is CASRITGTGEAFF.

This clone was detected ten times or more. The CDR3 extends 3 residues past the end of the read, so its final part is completed from the germline J gene. The rearrangement links TRBV7-9 to TRBJ1-4; D unclear. The CDR3 length is 14 residues. Trimming took off 8 bases at V and 6 bases at J, with 16 bases between the two ends. CDR1 and CDR2 from the germline V gene are SEHNR and FQNEAQ (reference sequence). The part of the CDR3 DNA that was read is TGTGCCAGCGGCGAACAGCCAAGGCATGAAAAA. Translated, it gives CASGEQPRHEK. The complete CDR3 reads CASGEQPRHEKLFF.

The sample holds many counts of this clone. The read comes to an end 3 residues before the CDR3 does, leaving the germline J gene to fill in the end. This rearrangement joins TRBV29-1 to TRBJ2-4; D might be TRBD1 or TRBD2, each matching 5 bases. CDR3 length equals 14 residues. In germline, CDR1 is SQVTM, CDR2 ANQGSEA. V was clipped by 6 bases and J by 6 bases, with 18 bases between them. CDR3 DNA, as far as it was read: TGCAGCGTGAGAGGGGTCCCCAACGGAAACATT. Its translation is CSVRGVPNGNI. Given in full, the CDR3 is CSVRGVPNGNIQYF.

This clone was recorded many times. Read data end 3 residues before the CDR3 end; the end is taken from the germline J gene. The V call is TRBV20-1, the J call TRBJ2-3, with 8 bases fitting TRBD1. The CDR3 covers 14 residues. V trimming: 8 bases; J trimming: 4 bases; junction bases outside the gene matches: 11. Per the germline V gene, CDR1 is DFQATT and CDR2 is SNEGSKA (reference sequence). The CDR3 protein is CSPYQGASADTQYF. Incomplete CDR3 DNA: TGCAGTCCGTACCAGGGGGCATCGGCAGATACG.

This clone was counted ten times or more. The CDR3 spells CASSPFSPPTDTQYF. The DNA read from the CDR3 is TGTGCCAGCAGCCCCTTTAGTCCCCCCACAGATACG. The chain employs TRBV7-8 and TRBJ2-3, with D unclear. The read gets to within 3 residues of the CDR3 end, and the germline J gene fills in the rest. Deletions cut 5 bases from V and 2 bases from J, with 14 bases between. The CDR3 extends over 15 amino acids. Germline assignment: CDR1 SGHVS and CDR2 FQNEAQ.

This clone was recorded many times. The CDR3 extends 3 residues past the end of the read, so its final part is completed from the germline J gene. The gene calls are TRBV30 and TRBJ2-2; D is unresolved. Germline-derived CDR1 and CDR2 are GTSNPN and SVGIG (reference sequence). Trimming pared 0 bases from V and 3 bases from J, leaving 8 bases between. The CDR3 loop spans 14 amino acids. The part of the CDR3 DNA that was read is TGTGCCTGGAGTGTAGGGCGATACACCGGGGAG. It is translated as CAWSVGRYTGE. The whole CDR3 protein reads CAWSVGRYTGELFF.

Ten or more counts support this clone. The CDR3 extends 3 residues past the end of the read, so its final part is completed from the germline J gene. The chain uses TRBV5-4 and TRBJ2-7, with D maybe TRBD1 (6 bases). Germline V CDR1 and CDR2: SGHNT, YYREEE (reference sequence). V dropped 4 bases and J dropped 0 bases, with 8 bases sitting between them. The CDR3 has 13 residues. The covered CDR3 bases are TGTGCCAGCAGCCACAGGGACTCCTACGAG. Translated: CASSHRDSYE. The entire CDR3 sequence reads CASSHRDSYEQYF.

This clone was counted many times. The read finishes 3 residues shy of the CDR3 end, and the germline J gene is used to complete it. This chain joins TRBV20-1 and TRBJ2-1, with 7 positions matching TRBD2. Germline CDR1 reads DFQATT; CDR2 reads SNEGSKA (reference sequence). V lost 6 bases, J lost 7 bases, and 12 bases stayed unmatched. CDR3 length: 14 amino acids. The CDR3 DNA, read in part, is TGCAGTGCGTCAACCGGGACTATCGGGAATGAG. This gives the protein CSASTGTIGNE. The entire CDR3 sequence reads CSASTGTIGNEQFF.

This clone was counted ten times or more. The sequence runs out 3 residues before the end of the CDR3; the remainder is reconstructed from the germline J gene. This chain connects TRBV5-1 to TRBJ1-2; 10 bases map to TRBD1. Germline CDR1 reads SGHRS; CDR2 reads YFSETQ. The CDR3 spans 15 residues. The junction had 5 bases not matched to a gene; V was cut back by 0 bases and J by 6 bases. The CDR3 DNA, read in part, is TGCGCCAGCAGCTTGGATCGACAGGGGGCGAATGGC. Its translation: CASSLDRQGANG. The entire CDR3 protein is CASSLDRQGANGYTF.

This clone was seen many times. Coverage ceases 3 residues before the CDR3 finishes, and the germline J gene fills in the end. The chain links TRBV30 to TRBJ1-5; D not certain. Trimming cost V 4 bases and J 0 bases, with 7 bases left between them. The CDR3 contains 13 residues. Germline assignment: CDR1 GTSNPN and CDR2 SVGIG (reference sequence). CDR3 bases read: TGTGCCTGGACTCAGGATAGCAATCAGCCC. Translating it yields CAWTQDSNQP. In full, the CDR3 reads CAWTQDSNQPQHF.

In its sample, this clone was seen many times. CDR3 DNA (partial): TGTGCCAGTAGAAGAGCGGATCTTTCTTACAATGAG. It is translated as CASRRADLSYNE. The full CDR3 reads CASRRADLSYNEQFF. This sequence joins TRBV19 and TRBJ2-1; TRBD2 is a possible D gene (5 bases). The sequence runs out 3 residues before the end of the CDR3; the remainder is reconstructed from the germline J gene. CDR3 length equals 15 residues. In germline, CDR1 is LNHDA, CDR2 SQIVND (reference sequence). V was trimmed by 6 bases and J by 4 bases, leaving 16 bases between them. Filled out from reference TRBV19 and TRBJ2-1, the complete variable domain reads DGGITQSPKYLFRKEGQNVTLSCEQNLNHDAMYWYRQDPGQGLRLIYYSQIVNDFQKGDIAEGYSVSREKKESFPLTVTSAQKNPTAFYLCASRRADLSYNEQFFGPGTRLTVL.

The sample holds many counts of this clone. The read comes to an end 3 residues before the CDR3 does, leaving the germline J gene to fill in the end. The V gene is TRBV20-1, the J gene TRBJ1-3; 11 bases line up with TRBD1. The CDR3 extends over 16 amino acids. V lost 5 bases and J lost 0; bases outside the gene matches: 6. CDR1 and CDR2 (germline): DFQATT, SNEGSKA (reference sequence). Here the CDR3 reads CSAPGQGASSGNTIYF. The DNA read from the CDR3 is TGCAGTGCTCCTGGACAGGGGGCGAGCTCTGGAAACACC.

There are many counts of this clone. The CDR3 is cut off 3 residues early in the read; its end comes from the germline J gene. The chain employs TRBV2 and TRBJ1-6; D is possibly TRBD1 (5 bases). Germline lookup yields CDR1 SNHLY and CDR2 FYNNEI. The CDR3 has 13 amino acids. Trimming took off 7 bases at V and 9 bases at J, with 13 bases between the two ends. The CDR3 here is CASKGTGGSPLHF. Incomplete CDR3 DNA: TGTGCCAGCAAAGGGACTGGGGGTTCACCC.

This clone occurred a few times. The read falls 3 residues short of the CDR3 end, and the missing part is taken from the germline J gene. V gene TRBV10-2 combines with J gene TRBJ1-2, with 7 bases aligning to TRBD1. V dropped 10 bases and J dropped 4; count of bases not matched to a gene: 6. CDR1 is WSHSY and CDR2 is SAAADI in the germline V gene. The CDR3 sequence is 12 residues long. CDR3 DNA (partial): TGCGCCACCAAAGCAGGGGGCTATGGC. It codes for CATKAGGYG. The full CDR3 protein reads CATKAGGYGYTF.

The sample holds many counts of this clone. The CDR3 is cut off 3 residues early in the read; its end comes from the germline J gene. The V gene is TRBV20-1, the J gene TRBJ2-5; no clear D. Germline-derived CDR1 and CDR2 are DFQATT and SNEGSKA (reference sequence). The CDR3 loop spans 10 amino acids. The V end lost 3 bases, the J end lost 6 bases, and 5 bases lay between the germline ends. The CDR3 loop is CSASRQTQYF. Partial CDR3 DNA: TGCAGTGCTAGTCGTCAGACC.

This clone was observed many times. The read is 3 residues too short to cover the CDR3 end, so that end is filled in from the germline J gene. The chain recombines TRBV20-1 with TRBJ2-5; 12 bases align to TRBD2. Trimming took 2 bases from V and 5 from J; bases not matched to a gene: 6. Germline V gene data show CDR1 as DFQATT and CDR2 as SNEGSKA (reference sequence). The CDR3 totals 15 residues. CDR3 in amino acids: CSARKLAGGGETQYF. The sequenced part of the CDR3 DNA is TGCAGTGCTAGAAAACTAGCGGGAGGAGGGGAGACC.

This clone has ten or more counts. The CDR3: CSARDRRHTNTGELFF. The sequenced CDR3 bases are TGCAGTGCTAGAGATCGGAGACACACGAACACCGGGGAG. This sequence joins TRBV20-1 and TRBJ2-2; unclear D gene. Read data end 3 residues before the CDR3 end; the end is taken from the germline J gene. Trimming pared 0 bases from V and 0 bases from J, leaving 11 bases between. Germline loops: CDR1 DFQATT, CDR2 SNEGSKA (reference sequence). CDR3 length equals 16 residues.